The 31 T cell receptor beta chains listed next were all sequenced from one sample in a study of T cells in localized non-small cell lung cancer. Assay: immunoSEQ multiplex PCR; the TCRdb copy retains only in-frame clones and omits some. The sample holds roughly 38,000 clones, roughly 85% seen once. The specimen comprised peripheral blood mononuclear cells, sampled before any cancer treatment. These TCRs come from an older male donor with stage II lung adenocarcinoma.

V is TRBV10-3 and J is TRBJ2-4; the D gene is possibly TRBD2 (5 bases). The germline V gene has CDR1 ENHRY and CDR2 SYGVKD. This CDR3 has 15 amino acids. The V end was cut by 3 bases, the J end by 1 base, with 10 bases between. The CDR3 sequence: CAISDGEWAKNIQYF. The CDR3 DNA follows: TGTGCCATCAGTGATGGGGAGTGGGCCAAAAACATTCAGTACTTC.

The CDR3 spells CASSPPAVGRYEQYF. As DNA, the CDR3 is TGTGCCAGCTCACCACCGGCGGTGGGGCGCTACGAGCAGTACTTC. V gene TRBV18 combines with J gene TRBJ2-7; a weak D match, TRBD1 (5 bases). With 0 bases removed from V and 3 bases from J, the gap between germline ends came to 12 bases. Per germline, CDR1 KGHSH and CDR2 LQKENI. This CDR3 is built from 15 residues.

The rearrangement uses TRBV6-1 and TRBJ2-7; D is unresolved. The CDR3 totals 13 residues. The germline V gene encodes CDR1 MNHNS and CDR2 SASEGT. V was trimmed by 4 bases and J by 0 bases, leaving 7 bases between them. CDR3 nucleotides: TGTGCCAGCAGTGGGGCCACCTCCTACGAGCAGTACTTC. It yields the protein CASSGATSYEQYF.

This rearrangement joins TRBV5-1 to TRBJ2-1, with D perhaps matching TRBD2 (6 bases). The CDR3 sequence is 15 residues long. Trimming left V 4 bases short and J 6 bases short, with 17 bases between. The germline CDR1 and CDR2 sequences are SGHRS and YFSETQ. CDR3 region: CASSTGTQSGNEQFF. The CDR3, as DNA: TGCGCCAGCAGCACCGGGACTCAGTCAGGCAATGAGCAGTTCTTC.

The CDR3 sequence is CASSARENYGYTF. For the CDR3, the DNA is TGTGCCAGTAGTGCCAGGGAAAACTATGGCTACACCTTC. The chain employs TRBV19 and TRBJ1-2, with D perhaps matching TRBD1 (5 bases). CDR1 is LNHDA, CDR2 SQIVND, per germline (reference sequence). V shed 5 bases and J shed 2 bases, with 9 bases lying between them. The CDR3 is 13 amino acids.

The CDR3 sequence is CASSSDRGKNQPQHF. As DNA, the CDR3 is TGTGCCAGCAGTTCGGACAGGGGTAAAAATCAGCCCCAGCATTTT. The V call is TRBV6-5, the J call TRBJ1-5; 9 nucleotides agree with TRBD1. There are 15 residues in the CDR3. Germline V CDR1 and CDR2: MNHEY, SVGAGI. V gave up 4 bases and J gave up 4 bases; unmatched junction bases: 5.

This rearrangement joins TRBV7-2 to TRBJ2-7; 8 bases line up with TRBD1. This CDR3 is 14 amino acids long. V dropped 4 bases and J dropped 6; count of bases not matched to a gene: 8. Germline assignment: CDR1 SGHTA and CDR2 FQGNSA. In nucleotides, the CDR3 is TGTGCCAGCAGCTCCAGACAGGGGAGCGTCGAGCAGTACTTC. Encoded protein: CASSSRQGSVEQYF.

V and J are TRBV28 and TRBJ2-2; D not resolved. CDR1 is MDHEN and CDR2 is SYDVKM in the germline V gene. V shed 7 bases and J shed 4 bases, with 10 bases lying between them. CDR3 length: 13 amino acids. CDR3 residues: CASTKGFTGELFF. The DNA for the CDR3 is TGTGCCAGCACCAAGGGTTTCACCGGGGAGCTGTTTTTT.

This clone was found a few times. DNA of the CDR3: TGCGCCAGCAGCCAAGATCACGGGGCTAGCGGCCCAACCGGGGAGCTGTTTTTT. Translating gives CASSQDHGASGPTGELFF. The chain couples TRBV4-1 to TRBJ2-2; TRBD2 matches at 7 bases. Germline-derived CDR1 and CDR2 are MGHRA and YSYEKL. The V and J ends lost 0 bases and 5 bases, in that order; junction bases with no gene match: 12. The CDR3 runs to 18 residues.

The chain links TRBV11-1 to TRBJ2-1, with TRBD2 identical over 7 bases. Germline CDR1 reads SGHAT; CDR2 reads FQDESV (reference sequence). The junction had 19 bases not matched to a gene; V was cut back by 5 bases and J by 3 bases. This CDR3 has 19 amino acids. CDR3 in DNA: TGTGCCAGCAGCCCCGGGGGTCGGGGCATCGGGGGGAACTACAATGAGCAGTTCTTC. Translation: CASSPGGRGIGGNYNEQFF.

V gene TRBV5-4 combines with J gene TRBJ2-3; D perhaps matches TRBD2 (7 bases). There are 14 residues in the CDR3. From germline, CDR1 is SGHNT and CDR2 YYREEE (reference sequence). V dropped 4 bases and J dropped 4 bases, with 13 bases sitting between them. Here the CDR3 reads CASSTRGGSDTQYF. DNA for the CDR3: TGTGCCAGCAGCACTAGGGGGGGGTCAGATACGCAGTATTTT.

The chain joins TRBV2 to TRBJ1-3, with D unclear. Germline V lookup: CDR1 SNHLY, CDR2 FYNNEI. V gave up 4 bases and J gave up 2 bases, with 9 bases separating them. This CDR3 is 14 amino acids long. CDR3 nucleotides: TGTGCCAGCAGTGTAAAAGGGACTGGAAACACCATATATTTT. Translated, it gives CASSVKGTGNTIYF.

J is TRBJ2-2 and V is TRBV30; 9 bases fit TRBD2. CDR1 and CDR2 from the germline V gene are GTSNPN and SVGIG (reference sequence). V dropped 2 bases and J dropped 1; count of bases not matched to a gene: 5. The CDR3 has 16 amino acids. In DNA, the CDR3 is TGTGCCTGGAGTACGGGACTAGCCGAGAACACCGGGGAGCTGTTTTTT. Translating gives CAWSTGLAENTGELFF.

The chain couples TRBV25-1 to TRBJ1-1; D not certain. V was clipped by 2 bases and J by 11 bases, with 21 bases between them. The germline gives CDR1 MGHDK, CDR2 SYGVNS. The CDR3 is made up of 15 amino acids. The CDR3 DNA sequence: TGTGCCAGCAGTGAAGGTGCCCTATCCCTCCGCGGGGCTTTCTTT. This sequence encodes CASSEGALSLRGAFF.

J is TRBJ2-3 and V is TRBV5-1; D is perhaps TRBD1 (5 bases). Between the trimmed V and J ends, which lost 3 bases and 3 bases, there was a span of 11 bases. Germline V lookup: CDR1 SGHRS, CDR2 YFSETQ. This CDR3 is 14 amino acids long. Written as DNA, the CDR3 is TGCGCCAGCAGCTCCCCCCAGGGAACAGATACGCAGTATTTT. Translated: CASSSPQGTDTQYF.

The V call is TRBV7-2, the J call TRBJ2-7; 11 bases match TRBD1. The V gene end was trimmed by 2 bases and the J gene end by 2 bases; junction bases not matched to a gene: 2. CDR3 length: 15 residues. CDR1 SGHTA and CDR2 FQGNSA come from the germline V gene. CDR3 in amino acids: CASSLWTGGPYEQYF. The CDR3 region has the DNA TGTGCCAGCAGCTTATGGACAGGGGGCCCCTACGAGCAGTACTTC.

The chain has TRBV2 and TRBJ1-5; D is ambiguous. The CDR3 contains 14 residues. Trimming left V 7 bases short and J 2 bases short, with 12 bases between. Germline assignment: CDR1 SNHLY and CDR2 FYNNEI. The CDR3 DNA reads TGTGCCAGCACCTCGGACGCGGGCAATCAGCCCCAGCATTTT. Its protein is CASTSDAGNQPQHF. The variable domain in full, completed from reference TRBV2 and TRBJ1-5, reads EPEVTQTPSHQVTQMGQEVILRCVPISNHLYFYWYRQILGQKVEFLVSFYNNEISEKSEIFDDQFSVERPDGSNFTLKIRSTKLEDSAMYFCASTSDAGNQPQHFGDGTRLSIL.

V gene TRBV11-2 combines with J gene TRBJ2-5; weak D call: TRBD2 (6 bases). Germline CDR1 reads SGHAT; CDR2 reads FQNNGV. CDR3 length equals 14 residues. The ends were cut back, 7 bases at V and 5 bases at J, with 17 bases in the middle. The CDR3: CASTTSRGSETQYF. In DNA form, the CDR3 reads TGTGCCAGCACTACTTCCCGGGGGAGTGAGACCCAGTACTTC.

V usage is TRBV7-8 and J usage is TRBJ1-4, with 9 bases fitting TRBD1. The V gene end was trimmed by 10 bases and the J gene end by 3 bases; junction bases not matched to a gene: 9. The CDR3 consists of 15 residues. Germline CDR1 reads SGHVS; CDR2 reads FQNEAQ. CDR3 nucleotide sequence: TGTGCCATCGGGACAGGGCTCTTGGCTAATGAAAAACTGTTTTTT. Its translation is CAIGTGLLANEKLFF.

The chain carries TRBV2 and TRBJ1-5, with D perhaps matching TRBD1 (5 bases). The CDR3 totals 13 residues. Trimming took 7 bases from V and 1 from J, leaving 8 bases between them. Germline V CDR1 and CDR2: SNHLY, FYNNEI. CDR3 coding DNA: TGTGCCAGCATGGGGGAGAGCAATCAGCCCCAGCATTTT. This translates into CASMGESNQPQHF.

The rearrangement joins TRBV18 to TRBJ2-1; TRBD1 matches at 9 bases. V lost 0 bases to trimming and J lost 3 bases; unmatched junction nucleotides: 6. Germline-derived CDR1 and CDR2 are KGHSH and LQKENI. The CDR3 runs 17 residues. The CDR3 reads CASSPPGQGNVYNEQFF. The CDR3 DNA sequence: TGTGCCAGCTCACCACCGGGACAGGGCAATGTCTACAATGAGCAGTTCTTC.

CDR3: CASNLFPYEQYF. Written as DNA, the CDR3 is TGTGCCAGCAACCTATTTCCCTACGAGCAGTACTTC. V and J are TRBV6-1 and TRBJ2-7; the D is unclear. CDR3 length equals 12 residues. V was shortened by 7 bases and J by 2 bases, with 9 bases between the two germline ends. The germline V gene encodes CDR1 MNHNS and CDR2 SASEGT.

This rearrangement joins TRBV5-1 to TRBJ1-1, with D unresolved. Germline V lookup: CDR1 SGHRS, CDR2 YFSETQ. Trimming took off 0 bases at V and 1 base at J, with 7 bases between the two ends. This CDR3 is built from 14 residues. In DNA, the CDR3 is TGCGCCAGCAGCTTGGAAGGACCGAACACTGAAGCTTTCTTT. It codes for CASSLEGPNTEAFF.

The V gene is TRBV27, the J gene TRBJ2-3; D gene uncertain. This CDR3 is 13 amino acids long. Germline V gene data show CDR1 as MNHEY and CDR2 as SMNVEV (reference sequence). The V end lost 3 bases, the J end lost 1 base, and 5 bases lay between the germline ends. CDR3 nucleotides: TGTGCCAGCAGTTTTATGGGCACAGATACGCAGTATTTT. Residues: CASSFMGTDTQYF.

The V gene is TRBV29-1, the J gene TRBJ1-2, with D hard to call. This CDR3 has 13 amino acids. Trimming left V 7 bases short and J 4 bases short, with 16 bases between. CDR1 and CDR2 from the germline V gene are SQVTM and ANQGSEA. The CDR3 loop is CSATETVSYGYTF. The CDR3 DNA is TGCAGCGCTACCGAGACGGTTTCCTATGGCTACACCTTC.

This rearrangement joins TRBV5-6 to TRBJ1-2; maybe TRBD1 (6 bases). The ends were cut back, 7 bases at V and 9 bases at J, with 16 bases in the middle. The CDR3 has 12 amino acids. From germline, CDR1 is SGHDT and CDR2 YYEEEE. The CDR3 is CASSPRGGSYTF. The CDR3 DNA reads as TGTGCCAGCTCCCCCAGGGGAGGCAGCTACACCTTC.

This clone came up a few times. The V call is TRBV5-1, the J call TRBJ1-2; no clear D. Per germline, CDR1 SGHRS and CDR2 YFSETQ. With 0 bases removed from V and 4 bases from J, the gap between germline ends came to 16 bases. This CDR3 has 16 amino acids. The CDR3 DNA sequence: TGCGCCAGCAGCTTGGCCAAGGATGGAAGGTCCTATGGCTACACCTTC. This encodes CASSLAKDGRSYGYTF.

The chain carries TRBV19 and TRBJ1-1; D is perhaps TRBD1 (6 bases). V dropped 5 bases and J dropped 2 bases, with 12 bases sitting between them. CDR1 is LNHDA and CDR2 is SQIVND in the germline V gene (reference sequence). The CDR3 covers 14 residues. CDR3 protein: CASSPPQGNTEAFF. The CDR3 coding sequence is TGTGCCAGTAGTCCTCCACAGGGCAACACTGAAGCTTTCTTT.

The chain uses TRBV5-1 and TRBJ1-1, with no clear D. Germline V gene sequence: CDR1 SGHRS, CDR2 YFSETQ. Trimming removed 1 base at V and 2 bases at J, with 6 bases between. The CDR3 runs 13 residues. Written as DNA, the CDR3 is TGCGCCAGCAGCTTGACAGCTAACACTGAAGCTTTCTTT. Translation: CASSLTANTEAFF. The complete variable domain, with remaining parts taken from reference TRBV5-1 and TRBJ1-1, reads KAGVTQTPRYLIKTRGQQVTLSCSPISGHRSVSWYQQTPGQGLQFLFEYFSETQRNKGNFPGRFSGRQFSNSRSEMNVSTLELGDSALYLCASSLTANTEAFFGQGTRLTVV.

This clone turned up a few times. The rearrangement uses TRBV7-9 and TRBJ1-1; no definite D call. Germline CDR1 is SEHNR and CDR2 is FQNEAQ (reference sequence). V lost 4 bases, J lost 0 bases, and 6 bases lay in between. This CDR3 comprises 13 residues. The CDR3 sequence is CASSSQVNTEAFF. In nucleotides, the CDR3 is TGTGCCAGCAGCTCCCAAGTGAACACTGAAGCTTTCTTT. Drawing the rest from reference TRBV7-9 and TRBJ1-1, the complete variable domain is DTGVSQNPRHKITKRGQNVTFRCDPISEHNRLYWYRQTLGQGPEFLTYFQNEAQLEKSRLLSDRFSAERPKGSFSTLEIQRTEQGDSAMYLCASSSQVNTEAFFGQGTRLTVV.

CDR3 sequence (DNA): TGTGCCAGTAGTACGGGCTCTGCGATCACTGAAGCTTTCTTT. This sequence encodes CASSTGSAITEAFF. This chain connects TRBV19 to TRBJ1-1; D not resolved. The V and J ends lost 4 bases and 4 bases respectively, with 13 bases between them. The CDR3 covers 14 residues. Germline CDR1 is LNHDA and CDR2 is SQIVND (reference sequence).